This record covers a single T cell receptor beta chain. Per germline, CDR1 LNHDA and CDR2 SQIVND (reference sequence). The CDR3 runs 15 residues. Germline trimming cut 6 bases from V and 0 bases from J; bases unmatched to any gene: 4. In the original analysis: Counts of nucleated cells, estimated from reference gene primer amplification, were obtained. Sequenced by immunoSEQ multiplex PCR; TCRdb stores in-frame clones only, minus some. The D gene and trimming were derived from the DNA, and the V and J assignments and clone size from that table. The repertoire holds 180,000 or so clones, with approximately 86% as singletons. The data originate from a study of blood T cell repertoires in COVID-19. Across the study: T cells, B-cell-depleted T cells, or PBMCs provided the cDNA or gDNA that served as material.

The chain uses TRBV19 and TRBJ1-5; 8 bases fit TRBD1. Sequencing was performed on peripheral blood. This sequence was found in a man in his late teens or twenties with acute or convalescent COVID-19. This chain's CDR3 is CASRDRVNSNQPQHF. The DNA of the CDR3 is TGTGCCAGTAGGGACAGGGTAAATAGCAATCAGCCCCAGCATTTT.